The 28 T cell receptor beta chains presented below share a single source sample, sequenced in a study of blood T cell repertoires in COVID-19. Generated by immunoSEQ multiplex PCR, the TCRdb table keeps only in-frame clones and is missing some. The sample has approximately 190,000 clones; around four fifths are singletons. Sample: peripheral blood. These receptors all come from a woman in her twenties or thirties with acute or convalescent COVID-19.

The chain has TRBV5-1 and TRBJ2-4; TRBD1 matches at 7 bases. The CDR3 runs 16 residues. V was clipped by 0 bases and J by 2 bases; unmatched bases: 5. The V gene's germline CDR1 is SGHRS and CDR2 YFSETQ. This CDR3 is CASSLGQGETKNIQYF. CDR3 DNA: TGCGCCAGCAGCTTGGGACAGGGTGAAACCAAAAACATTCAGTACTTC.

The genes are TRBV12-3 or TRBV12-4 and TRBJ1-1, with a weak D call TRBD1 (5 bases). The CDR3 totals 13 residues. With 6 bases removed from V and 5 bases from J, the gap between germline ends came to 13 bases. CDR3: CASRLFGQTEAFF. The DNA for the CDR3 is TGTGCCAGCAGGCTATTTGGACAAACTGAAGCTTTCTTT.

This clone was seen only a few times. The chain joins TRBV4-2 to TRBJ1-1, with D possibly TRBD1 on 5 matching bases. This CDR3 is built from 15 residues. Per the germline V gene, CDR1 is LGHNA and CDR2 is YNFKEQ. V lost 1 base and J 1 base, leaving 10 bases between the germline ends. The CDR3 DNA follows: TGTGCCAGCAGCCAAGTTGACAGCTCGAACACTGAAGCTTTCTTT. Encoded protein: CASSQVDSSNTEAFF.

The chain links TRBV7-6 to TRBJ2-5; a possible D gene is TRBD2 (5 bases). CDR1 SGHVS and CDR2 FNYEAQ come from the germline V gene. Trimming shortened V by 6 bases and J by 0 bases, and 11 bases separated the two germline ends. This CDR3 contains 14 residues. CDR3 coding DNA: TGTGCCAGCAGGGCGGGCCAGCACCAAGAGACCCAGTACTTC. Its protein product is CASRAGQHQETQYF. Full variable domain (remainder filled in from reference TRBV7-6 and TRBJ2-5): GAGVSQSPRYKVTKRGQDVALRCDPISGHVSLYWYRQALGQGPEFLTYFNYEAQQDKSGLPNDRFSAERPEGSISTLTIQRTEQRDSAMYRCASRAGQHQETQYFGPGTRLLVL.

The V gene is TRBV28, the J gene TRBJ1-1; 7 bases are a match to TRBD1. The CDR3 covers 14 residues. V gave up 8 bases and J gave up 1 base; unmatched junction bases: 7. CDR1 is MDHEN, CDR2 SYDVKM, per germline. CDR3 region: CASQYEGANTEAFF. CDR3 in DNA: TGTGCCAGCCAATACGAGGGGGCGAACACTGAAGCTTTCTTT.

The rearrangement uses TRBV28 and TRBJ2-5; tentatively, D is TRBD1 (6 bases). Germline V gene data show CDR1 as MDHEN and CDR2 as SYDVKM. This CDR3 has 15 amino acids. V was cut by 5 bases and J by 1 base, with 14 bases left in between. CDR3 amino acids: CASSPRQEVQETQYF. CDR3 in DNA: TGTGCCAGCAGTCCCCGACAGGAGGTCCAAGAGACCCAGTACTTC.

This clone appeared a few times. The CDR3 DNA reads TGTGCCACCAGTGACCCCAGGTCCAGATATGGCTACACCTTC. It specifies CATSDPRSRYGYTF. The chain carries TRBV24-1 and TRBJ1-2; D is undetermined. V was clipped by 4 bases and J by 5 bases, with 13 bases between them. The germline V gene has CDR1 KGHDR and CDR2 SFDVKD. The length of the CDR3 is 14 residues.

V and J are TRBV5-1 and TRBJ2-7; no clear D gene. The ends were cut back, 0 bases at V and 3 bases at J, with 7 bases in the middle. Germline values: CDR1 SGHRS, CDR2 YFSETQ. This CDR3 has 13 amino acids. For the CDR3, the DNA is TGCGCCAGCAGCTTGGGACAAATCTACGAGCAGTACTTC. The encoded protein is CASSLGQIYEQYF.

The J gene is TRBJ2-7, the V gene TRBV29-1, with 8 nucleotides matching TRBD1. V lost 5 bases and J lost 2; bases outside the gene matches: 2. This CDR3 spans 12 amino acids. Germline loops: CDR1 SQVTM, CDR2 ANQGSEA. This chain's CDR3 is CSVKQGAYEQYF. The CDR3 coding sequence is TGCAGCGTTAAACAGGGGGCCTACGAGCAGTACTTC.

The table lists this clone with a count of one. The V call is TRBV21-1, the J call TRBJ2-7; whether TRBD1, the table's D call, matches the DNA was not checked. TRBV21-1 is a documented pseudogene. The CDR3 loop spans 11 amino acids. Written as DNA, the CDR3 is TGTGCCAGCAGCCCCATTTACGAGCAGTACTTC. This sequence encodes CASSPIYEQYF.

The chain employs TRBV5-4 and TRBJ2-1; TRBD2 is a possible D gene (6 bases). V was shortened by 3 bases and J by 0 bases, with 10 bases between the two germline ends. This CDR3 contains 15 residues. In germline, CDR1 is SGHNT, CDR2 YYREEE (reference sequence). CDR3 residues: CASSSGGFSYNEQFF. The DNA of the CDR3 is TGTGCCAGCAGCTCTGGGGGGTTCTCCTACAATGAGCAGTTCTTC.

CDR3 sequence (DNA): TGTGCCAGCAGCTCCTCCCGGGACTCCAACACTGAAGCTTTCTTT. It translates to CASSSSRDSNTEAFF. The gene calls are TRBV6-5 and TRBJ1-1; weak D call: TRBD1 (5 bases). CDR3 length: 15 residues. Germline CDR1 MNHEY, CDR2 SVGAGI. V was pared by 6 bases and J by 2 bases, with 16 bases between.

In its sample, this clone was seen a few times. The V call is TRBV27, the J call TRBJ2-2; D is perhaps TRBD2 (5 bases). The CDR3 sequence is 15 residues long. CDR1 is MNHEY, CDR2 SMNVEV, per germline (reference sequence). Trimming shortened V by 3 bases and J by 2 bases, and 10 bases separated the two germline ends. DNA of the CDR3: TGTGCCAGCAGTTTTTGGCGGGCCAACACCGGGGAGCTGTTTTTT. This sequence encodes CASSFWRANTGELFF.

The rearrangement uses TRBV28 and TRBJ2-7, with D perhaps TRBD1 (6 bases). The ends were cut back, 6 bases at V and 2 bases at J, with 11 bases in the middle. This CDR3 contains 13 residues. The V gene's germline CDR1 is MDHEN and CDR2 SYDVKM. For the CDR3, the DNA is TGTGCCAGCAGCCCAGGACAGCCCTACGAGCAGTACTTC. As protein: CASSPGQPYEQYF.

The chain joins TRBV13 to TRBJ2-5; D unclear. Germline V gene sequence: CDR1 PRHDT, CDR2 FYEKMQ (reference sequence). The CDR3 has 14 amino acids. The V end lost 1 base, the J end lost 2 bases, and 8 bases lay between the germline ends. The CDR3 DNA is TGTGCCAGCAGCTTAGCTGCACGGCAAGAGACCCAGTACTTC. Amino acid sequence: CASSLAARQETQYF.

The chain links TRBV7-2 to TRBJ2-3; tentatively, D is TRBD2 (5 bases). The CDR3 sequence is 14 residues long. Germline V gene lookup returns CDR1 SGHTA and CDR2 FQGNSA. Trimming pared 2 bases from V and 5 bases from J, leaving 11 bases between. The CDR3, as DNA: TGTGCCAGCAGCTTATCCCAACGGGGAGATACGCAGTATTTT. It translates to CASSLSQRGDTQYF.

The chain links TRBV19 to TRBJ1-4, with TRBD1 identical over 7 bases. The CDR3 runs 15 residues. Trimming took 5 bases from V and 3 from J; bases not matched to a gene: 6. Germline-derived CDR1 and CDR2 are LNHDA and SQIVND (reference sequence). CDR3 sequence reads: CASSRGQAPNEKLFF. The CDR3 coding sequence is TGTGCCAGTAGTCGTGGACAGGCCCCTAATGAAAAACTGTTTTTT.

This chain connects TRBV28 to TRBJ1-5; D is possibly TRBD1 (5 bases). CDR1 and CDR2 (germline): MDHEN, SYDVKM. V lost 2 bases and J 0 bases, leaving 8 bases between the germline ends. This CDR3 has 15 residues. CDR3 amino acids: CASSLRGYSNQPQHF. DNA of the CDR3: TGTGCCAGCAGTTTAAGGGGATATAGCAATCAGCCCCAGCATTTT.

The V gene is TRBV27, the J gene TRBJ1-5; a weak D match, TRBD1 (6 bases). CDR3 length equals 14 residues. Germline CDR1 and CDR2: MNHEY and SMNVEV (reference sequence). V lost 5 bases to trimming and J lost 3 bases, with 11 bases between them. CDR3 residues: CASSSRDNNQPQHF. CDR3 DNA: TGTGCCAGCAGTAGCCGGGACAACAATCAGCCCCAGCATTTT.

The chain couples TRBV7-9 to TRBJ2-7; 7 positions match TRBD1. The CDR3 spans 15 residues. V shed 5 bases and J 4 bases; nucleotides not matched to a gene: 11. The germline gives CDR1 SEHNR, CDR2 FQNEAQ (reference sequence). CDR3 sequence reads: CASSASGTALYEQYF. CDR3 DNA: TGTGCCAGCAGCGCGTCCGGGACAGCACTTTACGAGCAGTACTTC.

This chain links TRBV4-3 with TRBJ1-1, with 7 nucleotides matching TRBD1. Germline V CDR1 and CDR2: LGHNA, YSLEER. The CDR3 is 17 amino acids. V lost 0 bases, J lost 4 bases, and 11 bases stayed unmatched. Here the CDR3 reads CASSQDSPGGFSTEAFF. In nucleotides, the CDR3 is TGCGCCAGCAGCCAAGATAGTCCAGGGGGATTTAGCACTGAAGCTTTCTTT.

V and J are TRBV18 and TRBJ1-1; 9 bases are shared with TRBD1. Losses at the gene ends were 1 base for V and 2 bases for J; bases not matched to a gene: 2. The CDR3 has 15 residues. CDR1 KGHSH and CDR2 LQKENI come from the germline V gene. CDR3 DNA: TGTGCCAGCTCACCACGGGACAGGGTTAACACTGAAGCTTTCTTT. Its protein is CASSPRDRVNTEAFF.

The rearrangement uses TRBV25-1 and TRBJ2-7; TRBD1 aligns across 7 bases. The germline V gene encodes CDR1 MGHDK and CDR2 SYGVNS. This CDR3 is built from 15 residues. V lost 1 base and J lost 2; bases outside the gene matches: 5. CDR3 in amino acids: CASSEWGTAPYEQYF. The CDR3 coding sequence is TGTGCCAGCAGTGAATGGGGGACAGCGCCCTACGAGCAGTACTTC.

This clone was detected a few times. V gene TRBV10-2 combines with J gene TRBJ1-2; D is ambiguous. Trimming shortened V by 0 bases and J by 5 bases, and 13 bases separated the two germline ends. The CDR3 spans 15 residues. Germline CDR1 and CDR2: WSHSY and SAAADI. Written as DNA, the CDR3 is TGCGCCAGCAGTGAGTCGTTCTACCCCCTATATGGCTACACCTTC. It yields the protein CASSESFYPLYGYTF.

The CDR3 protein is CASSDSPDSGANVLTF. As DNA, the CDR3 is TGTGCCAGCAGTGACAGCCCCGATTCTGGGGCCAACGTCCTGACTTTC. The gene calls are TRBV6-2 or TRBV6-3 and TRBJ2-6; a weak D match, TRBD1 (5 bases). V gave up 5 bases and J gave up 1 base, with 12 bases separating them. CDR3 size: 16 residues. The germline V gene has CDR1 MNHEY and CDR2 SVGEGT.

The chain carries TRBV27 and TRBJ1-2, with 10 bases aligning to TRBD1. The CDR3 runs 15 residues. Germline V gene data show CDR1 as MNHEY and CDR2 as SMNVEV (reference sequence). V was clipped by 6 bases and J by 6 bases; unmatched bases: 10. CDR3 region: CASRGQGKNLNGYTF. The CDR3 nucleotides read TGTGCCAGCAGGGGACAGGGGAAGAATCTGAATGGCTACACCTTC.

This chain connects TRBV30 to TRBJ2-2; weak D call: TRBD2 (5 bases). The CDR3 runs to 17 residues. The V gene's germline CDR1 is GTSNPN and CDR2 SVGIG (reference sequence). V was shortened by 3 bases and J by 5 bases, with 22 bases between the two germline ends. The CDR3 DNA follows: TGTGCCTGGAGCGCCCAACCTAACGGGGTGGTTACCGGGGAGCTGTTTTTT. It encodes CAWSAQPNGVVTGELFF.

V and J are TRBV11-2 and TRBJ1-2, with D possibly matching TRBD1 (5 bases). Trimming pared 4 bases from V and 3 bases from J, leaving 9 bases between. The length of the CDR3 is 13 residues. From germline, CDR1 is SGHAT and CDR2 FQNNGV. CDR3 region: CASSSSTDYGYTF. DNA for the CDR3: TGTGCCAGCAGCTCGTCGACAGACTATGGCTACACCTTC.